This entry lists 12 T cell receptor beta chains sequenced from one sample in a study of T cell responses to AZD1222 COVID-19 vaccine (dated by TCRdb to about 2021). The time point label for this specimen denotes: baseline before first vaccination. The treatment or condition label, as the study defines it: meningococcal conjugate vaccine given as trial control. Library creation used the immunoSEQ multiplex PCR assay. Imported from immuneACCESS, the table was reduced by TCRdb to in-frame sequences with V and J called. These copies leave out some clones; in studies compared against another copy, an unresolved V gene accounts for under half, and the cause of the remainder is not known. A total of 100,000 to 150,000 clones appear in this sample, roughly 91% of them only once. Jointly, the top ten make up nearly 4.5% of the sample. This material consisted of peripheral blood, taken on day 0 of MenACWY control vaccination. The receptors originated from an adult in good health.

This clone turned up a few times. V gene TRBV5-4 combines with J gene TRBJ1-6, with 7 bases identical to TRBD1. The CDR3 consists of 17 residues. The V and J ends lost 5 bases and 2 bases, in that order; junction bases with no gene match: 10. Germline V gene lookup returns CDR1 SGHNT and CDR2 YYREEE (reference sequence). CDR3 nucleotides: TGTGCCAGCAGGTTAACAGGGGAGGAACCCTATAATTCACCCCTCCACTTT. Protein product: CASRLTGEEPYNSPLHF.

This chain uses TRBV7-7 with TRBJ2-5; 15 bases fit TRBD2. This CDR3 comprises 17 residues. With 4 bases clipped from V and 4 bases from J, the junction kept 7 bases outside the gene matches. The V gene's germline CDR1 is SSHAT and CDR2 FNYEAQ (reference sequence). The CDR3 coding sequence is TGTGCCAGCAGCTCCGGGACTAGCGGGGGGCGGAGAGAGACCCAGTACTTC. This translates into CASSSGTSGGRRETQYF.

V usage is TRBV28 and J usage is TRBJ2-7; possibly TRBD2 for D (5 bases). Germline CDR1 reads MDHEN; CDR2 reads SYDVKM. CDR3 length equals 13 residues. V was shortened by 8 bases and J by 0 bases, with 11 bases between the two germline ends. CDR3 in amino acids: CASFSGFSYEQYF. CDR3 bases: TGTGCCAGCTTCTCGGGGTTCTCCTACGAGCAGTACTTC.

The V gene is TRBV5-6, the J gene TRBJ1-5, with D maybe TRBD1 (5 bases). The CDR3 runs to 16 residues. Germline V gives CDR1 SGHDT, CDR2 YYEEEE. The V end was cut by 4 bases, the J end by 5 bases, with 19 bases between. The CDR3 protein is CASSLWTGTMDQPQHF. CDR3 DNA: TGTGCCAGCAGCCTCTGGACGGGGACTATGGATCAGCCCCAGCATTTT.

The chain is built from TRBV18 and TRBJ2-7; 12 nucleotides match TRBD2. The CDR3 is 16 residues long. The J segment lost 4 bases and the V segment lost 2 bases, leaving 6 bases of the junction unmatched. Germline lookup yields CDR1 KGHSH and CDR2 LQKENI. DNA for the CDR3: TGTGCCAGCTCACCAACCGGGACTAGCGGGCTGTACGAGCAGTACTTC. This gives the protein CASSPTGTSGLYEQYF.

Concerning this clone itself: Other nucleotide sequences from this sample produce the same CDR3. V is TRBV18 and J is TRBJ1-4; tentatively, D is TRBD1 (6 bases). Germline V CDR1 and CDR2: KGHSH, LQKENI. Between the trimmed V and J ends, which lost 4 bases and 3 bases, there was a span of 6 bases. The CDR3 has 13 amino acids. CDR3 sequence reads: CASSQGANEKLFF. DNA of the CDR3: TGTGCCAGCTCACAGGGGGCTAATGAAAAACTGTTTTTT.

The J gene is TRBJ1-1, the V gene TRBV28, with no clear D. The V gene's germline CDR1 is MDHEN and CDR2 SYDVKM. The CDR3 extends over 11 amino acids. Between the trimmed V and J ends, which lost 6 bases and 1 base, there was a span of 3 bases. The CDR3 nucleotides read TGTGCCAGCAGCGAGAACACTGAAGCTTTCTTT. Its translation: CASSENTEAFF.

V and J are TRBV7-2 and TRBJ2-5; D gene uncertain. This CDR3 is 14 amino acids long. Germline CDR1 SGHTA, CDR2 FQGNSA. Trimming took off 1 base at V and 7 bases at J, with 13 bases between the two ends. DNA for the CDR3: TGTGCCAGCAGCTTAGGGTGGGCAATACCGACCCAGTACTTC. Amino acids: CASSLGWAIPTQYF.

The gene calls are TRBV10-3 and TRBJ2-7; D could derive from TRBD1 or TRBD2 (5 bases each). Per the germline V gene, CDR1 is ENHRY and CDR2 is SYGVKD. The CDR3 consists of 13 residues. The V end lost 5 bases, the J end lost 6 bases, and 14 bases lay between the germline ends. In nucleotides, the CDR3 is TGTGCCATCAGTTCTCTGGCAGGGACCGAGCAGTACTTC. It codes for CAISSLAGTEQYF.

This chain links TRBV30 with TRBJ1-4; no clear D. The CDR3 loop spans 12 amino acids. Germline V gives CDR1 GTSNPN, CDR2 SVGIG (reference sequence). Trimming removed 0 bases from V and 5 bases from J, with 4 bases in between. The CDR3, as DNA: TGTGCCTGGAGTGTGGGAAATGAAAAACTGTTTTTT. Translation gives CAWSVGNEKLFF. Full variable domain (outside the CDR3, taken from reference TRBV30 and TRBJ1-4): SQTIHQWPATLVQPVGSPLSLECTVEGTSNPNLYWYRQAAGRGLQLLFYSVGIGQISSEVPQNLSASRPQDRQFILSSKKLLLSDSGFYLCAWSVGNEKLFFGSGTQLSVL.

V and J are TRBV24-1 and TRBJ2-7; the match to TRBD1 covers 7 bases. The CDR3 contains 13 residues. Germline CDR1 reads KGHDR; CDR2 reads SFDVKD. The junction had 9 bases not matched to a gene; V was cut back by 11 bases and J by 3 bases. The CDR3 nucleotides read TGTGCCATCAGAACCGGGACAGTCTACGAGCAGTACGTC. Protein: CAIRTGTVYEQYV.

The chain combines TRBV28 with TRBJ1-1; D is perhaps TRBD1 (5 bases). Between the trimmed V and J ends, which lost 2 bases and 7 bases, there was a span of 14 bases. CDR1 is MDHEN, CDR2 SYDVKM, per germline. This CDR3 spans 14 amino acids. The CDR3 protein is CASSLGGLKYEAFF. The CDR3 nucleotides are TGTGCCAGCAGTTTAGGGGGTTTGAAATATGAAGCTTTCTTT.